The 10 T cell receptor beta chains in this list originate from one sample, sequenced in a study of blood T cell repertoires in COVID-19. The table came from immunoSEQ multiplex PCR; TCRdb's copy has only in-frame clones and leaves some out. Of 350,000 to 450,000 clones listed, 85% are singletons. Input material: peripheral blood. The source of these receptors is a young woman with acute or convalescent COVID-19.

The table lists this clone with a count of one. CDR3 nucleotides: TGTGCCAGCAGCGACGGACAGGGTCCGCAGTATTTT. It codes for CASSDGQGPQYF. The rearrangement links TRBV6-4 to TRBJ2-3; 8 nucleotides match TRBD1. The CDR3 loop spans 12 amino acids. V trimming: 6 bases; J trimming: 10 bases; junction bases outside the gene matches: 6. Germline CDR1 and CDR2: MRHNA and SNTAGT.

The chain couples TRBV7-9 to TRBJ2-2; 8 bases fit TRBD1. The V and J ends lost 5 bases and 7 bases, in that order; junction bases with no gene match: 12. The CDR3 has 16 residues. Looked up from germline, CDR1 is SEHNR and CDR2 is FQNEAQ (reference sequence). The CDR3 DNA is TGTGCCAGCAGCATAAACTTCGGGACAGGCAGCGGGGAGCTGTTTTTT. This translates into CASSINFGTGSGELFF.

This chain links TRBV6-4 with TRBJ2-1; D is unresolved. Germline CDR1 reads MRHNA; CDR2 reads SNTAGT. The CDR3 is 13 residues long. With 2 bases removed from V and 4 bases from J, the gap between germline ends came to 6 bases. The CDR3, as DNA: TGTGCCAGCAGTGACGAGCAATACAATGAGCAGTTCTTC. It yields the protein CASSDEQYNEQFF.

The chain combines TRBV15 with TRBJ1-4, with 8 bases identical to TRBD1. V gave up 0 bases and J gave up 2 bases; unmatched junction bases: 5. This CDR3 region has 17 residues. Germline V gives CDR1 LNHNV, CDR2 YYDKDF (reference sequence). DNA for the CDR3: TGTGCCACCAGCAGAGATTGGAGACAGGGGACTAATGAAAAACTGTTTTTT. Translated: CATSRDWRQGTNEKLFF.

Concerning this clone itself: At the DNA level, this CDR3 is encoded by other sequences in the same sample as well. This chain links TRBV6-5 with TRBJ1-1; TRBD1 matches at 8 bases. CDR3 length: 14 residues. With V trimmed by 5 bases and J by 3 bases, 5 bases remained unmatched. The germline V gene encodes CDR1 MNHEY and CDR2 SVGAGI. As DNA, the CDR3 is TGTGCCAGCAGTCGACAGGGGAGGGACACTGAAGCTTTCTTT. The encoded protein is CASSRQGRDTEAFF.

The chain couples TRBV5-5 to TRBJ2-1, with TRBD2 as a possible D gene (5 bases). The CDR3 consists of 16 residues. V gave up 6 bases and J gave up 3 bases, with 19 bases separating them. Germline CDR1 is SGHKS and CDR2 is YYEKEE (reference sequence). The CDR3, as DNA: TGTGCCAGCACAAGAGGAGGAACCCCTAGCTACAATGAGCAGTTCTTC. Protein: CASTRGGTPSYNEQFF. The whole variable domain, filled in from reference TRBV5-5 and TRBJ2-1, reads DAGVTQSPTHLIKTRGQQVTLRCSPISGHKSVSWYQQVLGQGPQFIFQYYEKEERGRGNFPDRFSARQFPNYSSELNVNALLLGDSALYLCASTRGGTPSYNEQFFGPGTRLTVL.

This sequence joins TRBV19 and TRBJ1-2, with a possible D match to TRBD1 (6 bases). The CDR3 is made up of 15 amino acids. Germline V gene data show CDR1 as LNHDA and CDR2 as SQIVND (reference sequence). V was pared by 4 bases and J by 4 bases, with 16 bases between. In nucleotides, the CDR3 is TGTGCCAGTAGTAAGGACAGACAGCACCCCTATGGCTACACCTTC. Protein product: CASSKDRQHPYGYTF.

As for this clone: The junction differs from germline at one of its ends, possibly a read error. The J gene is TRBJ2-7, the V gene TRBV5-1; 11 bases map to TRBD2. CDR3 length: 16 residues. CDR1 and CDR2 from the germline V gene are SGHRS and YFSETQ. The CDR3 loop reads CASSLGLAGGSSVENF. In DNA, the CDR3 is TGCGCCAGCAGCCTGGGGCTAGCGGGAGGTTCGTCGGTCGAGAACTTC.

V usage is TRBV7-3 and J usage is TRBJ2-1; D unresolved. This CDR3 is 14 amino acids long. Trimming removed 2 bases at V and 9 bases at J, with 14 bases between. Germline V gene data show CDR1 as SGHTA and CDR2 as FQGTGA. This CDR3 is CASSLGLERSEQFF. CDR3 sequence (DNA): TGTGCCAGCAGCTTAGGTTTAGAGAGGTCTGAGCAGTTCTTC.

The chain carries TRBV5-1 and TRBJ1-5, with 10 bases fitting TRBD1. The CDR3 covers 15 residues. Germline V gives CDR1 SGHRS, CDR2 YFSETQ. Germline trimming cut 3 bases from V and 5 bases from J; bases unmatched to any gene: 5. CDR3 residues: CASSSGTGDHQPQHF. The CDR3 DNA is TGCGCCAGCAGCTCCGGGACAGGGGATCATCAGCCCCAGCATTTT. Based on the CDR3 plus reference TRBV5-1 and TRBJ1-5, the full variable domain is KAGVTQTPRYLIKTRGQQVTLSCSPISGHRSVSWYQQTPGQGLQFLFEYFSETQRNKGNFPGRFSGRQFSNSRSEMNVSTLELGDSALYLCASSSGTGDHQPQHFGDGTRLSIL.